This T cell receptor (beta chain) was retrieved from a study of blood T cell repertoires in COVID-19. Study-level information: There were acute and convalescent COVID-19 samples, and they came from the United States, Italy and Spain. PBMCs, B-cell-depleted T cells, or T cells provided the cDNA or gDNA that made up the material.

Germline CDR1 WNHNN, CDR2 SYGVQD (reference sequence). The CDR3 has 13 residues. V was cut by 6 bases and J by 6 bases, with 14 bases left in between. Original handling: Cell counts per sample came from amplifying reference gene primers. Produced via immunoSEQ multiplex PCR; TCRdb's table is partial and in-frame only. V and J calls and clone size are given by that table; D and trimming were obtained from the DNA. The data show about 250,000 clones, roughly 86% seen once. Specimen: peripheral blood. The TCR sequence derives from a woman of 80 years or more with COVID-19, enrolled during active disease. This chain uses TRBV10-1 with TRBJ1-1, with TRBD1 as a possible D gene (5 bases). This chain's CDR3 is CASRAGTQAEAFF. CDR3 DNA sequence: TGCGCCAGCAGGGCCGGGACTCAGGCTGAAGCTTTCTTT.